The 8 T cell receptor beta chains reported below all come from one sample, sequenced in a study of blood T cell repertoires in COVID-19. Sequencing used immunoSEQ multiplex PCR; TCRdb keeps in-frame clones, though not all of them. This sample has about 110,000 clones, with around 75% found just once. The sample consisted of peripheral blood. The receptor set was obtained from a human donor with acute or convalescent COVID-19. The donor label of this sample is uncertain.

V and J are TRBV7-9 and TRBJ1-1; 10 positions match TRBD1. The V and J ends lost 7 bases and 0 bases, in that order; junction bases with no gene match: 8. This CDR3 has 16 residues. The germline gives CDR1 SEHNR, CDR2 FQNEAQ (reference sequence). The CDR3 reads CASTEGTGALNTEAFF. Written as DNA, the CDR3 is TGTGCCAGCACCGAGGGGACAGGGGCGTTGAACACTGAAGCTTTCTTT. The whole variable domain, filled in from reference TRBV7-9 and TRBJ1-1, reads DTGVSQNPRHKITKRGQNVTFRCDPISEHNRLYWYRQTLGQGPEFLTYFQNEAQLEKSRLLSDRFSAERPKGSFSTLEIQRTEQGDSAMYLCASTEGTGALNTEAFFGQGTRLTVV.

For the CDR3, the DNA is TGCGCCAGCAGCTTGGGGGACAGGACTTCTGAAGCTTTCTTT. The encoded protein is CASSLGDRTSEAFF. This chain connects TRBV5-1 to TRBJ1-1, with 8 bases lining up with TRBD1. J gave up 6 bases and V 0 bases, and 4 bases lay outside the gene matches. CDR1 and CDR2 from the germline V gene are SGHRS and YFSETQ. The CDR3 is 14 residues long.

The chain uses TRBV5-1 and TRBJ2-1, with D tentatively TRBD2 (7 bases). V was pared by 4 bases and J by 2 bases, with 19 bases between. Looked up from germline, CDR1 is SGHRS and CDR2 is YFSETQ. The CDR3 runs to 17 residues. The CDR3 region has the DNA TGCGCCAGCAGCCCCGGTGGGGGGGGGACACCCTACAATGAGCAGTTCTTC. This sequence encodes CASSPGGGGTPYNEQFF.

The genes are TRBV3-1 (or the pseudogene TRBV3-2) and TRBJ1-1, with a possible D match to TRBD1 (5 bases). Germline CDR1 LGHDT, CDR2 YNNKEL (reference sequence). The length of the CDR3 is 18 residues. Trimming left V 1 base short and J 1 base short, with 19 bases between. CDR3 region: CASSQVSPSDNGNTEAFF. The CDR3 DNA reads as TGTGCCAGCAGCCAAGTTAGCCCGTCGGACAACGGGAACACTGAAGCTTTCTTT.

This chain uses TRBV9 with TRBJ1-2; 11 nucleotides agree with TRBD1. Looked up from germline, CDR1 is SGDLS and CDR2 is YYNGEE. The J segment lost 8 bases and the V segment lost 4 bases, leaving 13 bases of the junction unmatched. This CDR3 has 16 residues. CDR3: CASSPRTGGALWGYTF. CDR3 nucleotides: TGTGCCAGCAGCCCCCGGACAGGGGGCGCATTGTGGGGCTACACCTTC.

The chain combines TRBV10-1 with TRBJ1-2, with 12 bases matching TRBD1. The CDR3 is 17 amino acids. Germline CDR1 and CDR2: WNHNN and SYGVQD (reference sequence). V trimming: 7 bases; J trimming: 2 bases; junction bases outside the gene matches: 11. DNA of the CDR3: TGCGCCAGCACCGGGACAGGGGGCCTCTCTCCCAACTATGGCTACACCTTC. Its protein is CASTGTGGLSPNYGYTF.

The chain employs TRBV12-3 or TRBV12-4 and TRBJ2-1; 9 bases map to TRBD2. This CDR3 region has 11 residues. V shed 10 bases and J 15 bases; nucleotides not matched to a gene: 10. The CDR3 sequence: CANSAGTSLFF. CDR3 in DNA: TGTGCCAACTCGGCCGGGACTAGCCTGTTCTTC.

The chain recombines TRBV28 with TRBJ2-2; no definite D call. Trimming took off 6 bases at V and 1 base at J, with 9 bases between the two ends. The CDR3 consists of 14 residues. The germline V gene encodes CDR1 MDHEN and CDR2 SYDVKM. The CDR3 region is CASRNYRNTGELFF. DNA for the CDR3: TGTGCCAGCAGGAACTACCGGAACACCGGGGAGCTGTTTTTT.